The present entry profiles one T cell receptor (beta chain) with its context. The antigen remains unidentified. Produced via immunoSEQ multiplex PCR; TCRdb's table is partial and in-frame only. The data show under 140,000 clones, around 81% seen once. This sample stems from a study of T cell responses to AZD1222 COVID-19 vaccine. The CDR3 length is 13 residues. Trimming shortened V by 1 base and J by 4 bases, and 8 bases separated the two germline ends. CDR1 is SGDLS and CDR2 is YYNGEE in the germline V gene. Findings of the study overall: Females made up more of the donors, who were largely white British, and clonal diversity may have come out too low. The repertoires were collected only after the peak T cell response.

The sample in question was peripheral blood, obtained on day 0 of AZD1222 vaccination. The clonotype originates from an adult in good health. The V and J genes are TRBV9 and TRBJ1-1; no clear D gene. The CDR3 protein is CASSVSSITEAFF. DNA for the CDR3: TGTGCCAGCAGCGTATCATCCATCACTGAAGCTTTCTTT.